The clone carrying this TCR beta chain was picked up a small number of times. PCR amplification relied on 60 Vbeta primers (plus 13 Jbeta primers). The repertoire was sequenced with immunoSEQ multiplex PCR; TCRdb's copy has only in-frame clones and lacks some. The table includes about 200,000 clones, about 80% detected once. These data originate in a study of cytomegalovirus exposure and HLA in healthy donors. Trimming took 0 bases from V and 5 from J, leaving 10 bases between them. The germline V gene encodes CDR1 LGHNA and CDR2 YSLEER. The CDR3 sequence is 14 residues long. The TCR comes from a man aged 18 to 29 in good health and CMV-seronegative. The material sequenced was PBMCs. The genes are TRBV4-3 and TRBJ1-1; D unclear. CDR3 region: CASSQERVGTEAFF. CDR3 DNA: TGCGCCAGCAGCCAAGAGCGGGTTGGGACTGAAGCTTTCTTT.